This T cell receptor beta chain was profiled in a study of T cell changes during pregnancy in multiple sclerosis. The data were produced by immunoSEQ multiplex PCR, yet TCRdb's version contains in-frame clones alone and is incomplete. The sample yields 70,000 to 95,000 clones, approximately 93% seen once. This CDR3 region has 19 residues. After removal of 1 base from V and 0 bases from J, the junction contained 10 bases not matched to a gene. Germline lookup yields CDR1 SGHRS and CDR2 YFSETQ. The V call is TRBV5-1, the J call TRBJ2-1; 10 bases are a match to TRBD2. The sequences come from peripheral blood, collected after pregnancy. The origin of this receptor is a female donor in good health, enrolled as a control in a pregnancy study. Written as DNA, the CDR3 is TGCGCCAGCAGCTTGTTCCCTAGCGGGAGCGGTCACTCCTACAATGAGCAGTTCTTC. Encoded protein: CASSLFPSGSGHSYNEQFF.